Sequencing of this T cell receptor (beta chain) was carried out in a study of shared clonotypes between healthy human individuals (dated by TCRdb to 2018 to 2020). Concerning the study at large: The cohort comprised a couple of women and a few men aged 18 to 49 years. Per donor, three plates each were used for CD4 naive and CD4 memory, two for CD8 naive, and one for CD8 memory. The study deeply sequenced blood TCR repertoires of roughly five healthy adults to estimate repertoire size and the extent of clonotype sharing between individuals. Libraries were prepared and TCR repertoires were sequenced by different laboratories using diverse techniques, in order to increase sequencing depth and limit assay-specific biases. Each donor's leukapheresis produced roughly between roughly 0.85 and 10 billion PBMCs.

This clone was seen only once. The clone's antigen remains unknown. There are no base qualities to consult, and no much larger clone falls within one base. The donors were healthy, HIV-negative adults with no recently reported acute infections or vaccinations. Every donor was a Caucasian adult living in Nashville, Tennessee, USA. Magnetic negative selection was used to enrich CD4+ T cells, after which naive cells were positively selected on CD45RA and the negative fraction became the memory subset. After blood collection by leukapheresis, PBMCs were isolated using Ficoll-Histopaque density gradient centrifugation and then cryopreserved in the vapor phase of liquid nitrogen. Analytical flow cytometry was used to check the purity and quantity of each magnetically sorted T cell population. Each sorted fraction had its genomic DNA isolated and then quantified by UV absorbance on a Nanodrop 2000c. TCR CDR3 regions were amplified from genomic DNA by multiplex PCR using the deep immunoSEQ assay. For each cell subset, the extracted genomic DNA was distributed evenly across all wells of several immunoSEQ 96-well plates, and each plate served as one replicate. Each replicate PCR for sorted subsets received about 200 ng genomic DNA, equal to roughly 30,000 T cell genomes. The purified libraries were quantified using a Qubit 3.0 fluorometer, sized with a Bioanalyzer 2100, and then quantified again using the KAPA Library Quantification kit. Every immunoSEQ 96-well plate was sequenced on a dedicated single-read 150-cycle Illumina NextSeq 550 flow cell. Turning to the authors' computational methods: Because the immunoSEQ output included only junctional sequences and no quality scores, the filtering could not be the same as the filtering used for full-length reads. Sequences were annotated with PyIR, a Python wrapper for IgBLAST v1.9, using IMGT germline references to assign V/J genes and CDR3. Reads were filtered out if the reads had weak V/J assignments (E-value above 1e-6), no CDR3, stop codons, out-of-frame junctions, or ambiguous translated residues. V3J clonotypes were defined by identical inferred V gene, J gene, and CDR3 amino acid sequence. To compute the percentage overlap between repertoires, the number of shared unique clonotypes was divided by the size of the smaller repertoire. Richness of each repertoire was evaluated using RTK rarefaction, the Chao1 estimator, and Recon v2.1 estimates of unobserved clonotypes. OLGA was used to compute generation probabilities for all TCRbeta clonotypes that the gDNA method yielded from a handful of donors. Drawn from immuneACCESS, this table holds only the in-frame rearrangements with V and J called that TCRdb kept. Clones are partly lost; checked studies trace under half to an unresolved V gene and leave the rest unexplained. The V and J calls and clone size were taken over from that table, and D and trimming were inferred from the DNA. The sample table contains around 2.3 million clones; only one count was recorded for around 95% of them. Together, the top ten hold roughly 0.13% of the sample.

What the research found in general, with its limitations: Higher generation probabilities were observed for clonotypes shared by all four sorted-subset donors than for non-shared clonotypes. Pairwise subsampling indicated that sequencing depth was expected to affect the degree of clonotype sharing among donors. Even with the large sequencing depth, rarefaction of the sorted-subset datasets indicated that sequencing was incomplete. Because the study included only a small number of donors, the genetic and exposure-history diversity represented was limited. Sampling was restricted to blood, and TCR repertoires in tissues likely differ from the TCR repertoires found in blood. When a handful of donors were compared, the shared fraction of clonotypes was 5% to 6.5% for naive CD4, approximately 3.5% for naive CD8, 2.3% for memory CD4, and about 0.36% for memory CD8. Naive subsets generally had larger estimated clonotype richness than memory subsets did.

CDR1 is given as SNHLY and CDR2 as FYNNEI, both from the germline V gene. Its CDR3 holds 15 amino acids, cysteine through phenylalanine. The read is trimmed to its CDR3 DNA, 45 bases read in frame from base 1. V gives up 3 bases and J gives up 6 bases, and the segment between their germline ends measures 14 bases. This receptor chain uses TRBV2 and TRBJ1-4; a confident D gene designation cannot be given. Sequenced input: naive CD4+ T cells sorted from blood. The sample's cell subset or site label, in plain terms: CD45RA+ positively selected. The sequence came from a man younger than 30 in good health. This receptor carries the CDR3 CASSEDPNLYEKLFF. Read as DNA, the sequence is TGTGCCAGCAGTGAGGACCCTAACCTGTATGAAAAACTGTTTTTT.